This T cell receptor (beta chain) stems from a study of T cells expressing NK-cell markers. No DNA is given; TCRdb re-called the 5' RACE reads and lists each CDR3 protein once. This sample's table has roughly 300,000 distinct CDR3 sequences. The sequenced sample was blood T cells: a sorted CD56 or NKG2C T cell subset, CD4+ or CD8+ T cells, or bulk PBMC T cells (not recorded which). The TCR was taken from a woman aged 18-69 years in good health.

The CDR3 region is CATSDSFRRETQYF. The rearrangement uses TRBV24-1 and TRBJ2-5. The germline V gene encodes CDR1 KGHDR and CDR2 SFDVKD. The CDR3 is made up of 14 amino acids.